A single sample gave rise to the 27 T cell receptor beta chains below, sequenced in a study of blood T cell repertoires in COVID-19. The table came from immunoSEQ multiplex PCR; TCRdb's copy has only in-frame clones and leaves some out. Of over 200,000 clones in the sample, roughly 85% were seen once. Sequenced sample: peripheral blood. These receptors were taken from a woman aged 18-30 years who had recovered from COVID-19.

The gene calls are TRBV27 and TRBJ2-3, with D unclear. The ends were cut back, 2 bases at V and 2 bases at J, with 5 bases in the middle. Germline-derived CDR1 and CDR2 are MNHEY and SMNVEV (reference sequence). The CDR3 has 13 residues. The CDR3 protein is CASSLLDTDTQYF. CDR3 in DNA: TGTGCCAGCAGTTTACTAGACACAGATACGCAGTATTTT.

The V gene is TRBV5-4, the J gene TRBJ1-1; 11 bases fit TRBD1. CDR3 size: 15 residues. After removal of 4 bases from V and 3 bases from J, the junction contained 5 bases not matched to a gene. Germline CDR1 SGHNT, CDR2 YYREEE (reference sequence). CDR3 nucleotides: TGTGCCAGCAGCCCCGGACAGGGGGCGTACACTGAAGCTTTCTTT. It encodes CASSPGQGAYTEAFF.

V gene TRBV14 combines with J gene TRBJ2-1; 11 bases line up with TRBD2. Losses at the gene ends were 4 bases for V and 0 bases for J; bases not matched to a gene: 14. From germline, CDR1 is SGHDN and CDR2 FVKESK. This CDR3 contains 20 residues. The CDR3, as DNA: TGTGCCAGCAGCCGGAAGCTTGGACTAGCGGGTCCCAGCTCCTACAATGAGCAGTTCTTC. Encoded protein: CASSRKLGLAGPSSYNEQFF.

The chain has TRBV7-2 and TRBJ1-2; D is undetermined. The CDR3 is 14 amino acids. Trimming cost V 1 base and J 3 bases, with 9 bases left between them. The germline CDR1 and CDR2 sequences are SGHTA and FQGNSA. The CDR3 reads CASSLEARYYGYTF. Written as DNA, the CDR3 is TGTGCCAGCAGCTTAGAGGCCAGGTACTATGGCTACACCTTC.

V is TRBV27 and J is TRBJ2-1, with D possibly TRBD1 on 5 matching bases. The CDR3 has 16 amino acids. Looked up from germline, CDR1 is MNHEY and CDR2 is SMNVEV (reference sequence). Trimming removed 2 bases from V and 0 bases from J, with 11 bases in between. DNA for the CDR3: TGTGCCAGCAGTTTACCCCCCCAGGGCTCCTACAATGAGCAGTTCTTC. Translation gives CASSLPPQGSYNEQFF.

This clone was detected a few times. The chain couples TRBV30 to TRBJ1-2; D is undetermined. Germline V gives CDR1 GTSNPN, CDR2 SVGIG (reference sequence). The CDR3 is 14 residues long. V was pared by 5 bases and J by 8 bases, with 21 bases between. The CDR3 protein is CAWGERDARYGYTF. The CDR3 DNA reads TGTGCCTGGGGGGAGAGAGACGCCCGTTACGGCTACACCTTC.

The genes are TRBV9 and TRBJ2-7; 7 nucleotides agree with TRBD1. The V segment lost 0 bases and the J segment 0 bases; nucleotides outside the gene matches: 3. CDR1 is SGDLS, CDR2 YYNGEE, per germline. This CDR3 spans 15 amino acids. DNA of the CDR3: TGTGCCAGCAGCGTAGGACAGGGCCTCTCCTACGAGCAGTACTTC. This sequence encodes CASSVGQGLSYEQYF.

The chain carries TRBV19 and TRBJ1-1; D might be TRBD1 (5 bases). V was cut by 8 bases and J by 0 bases, with 10 bases left in between. This CDR3 region has 13 residues. Germline assignment: CDR1 LNHDA and CDR2 SQIVND (reference sequence). The CDR3 loop reads CASATAMNTEAFF. As DNA, the CDR3 is TGTGCCAGTGCGACAGCGATGAACACTGAAGCTTTCTTT.

V gene TRBV7-9 combines with J gene TRBJ1-2; TRBD1 agrees at 7 bases. This CDR3 region has 17 residues. CDR1 and CDR2 (germline): SEHNR, FQNEAQ (reference sequence). J gave up 2 bases and V 5 bases, and 14 bases lay outside the gene matches. The CDR3 DNA reads as TGTGCCAGCAGCGACCCCAGATCCACAGGGGTGAACTATGGCTACACCTTC. As protein: CASSDPRSTGVNYGYTF. Together with reference TRBV7-9 and TRBJ1-2, the CDR3 gives the full variable domain: DTGVSQNPRHKITKRGQNVTFRCDPISEHNRLYWYRQTLGQGPEFLTYFQNEAQLEKSRLLSDRFSAERPKGSFSTLEIQRTEQGDSAMYLCASSDPRSTGVNYGYTFGSGTRLTVV.

The gene calls are TRBV3-1 (or the pseudogene TRBV3-2) and TRBJ2-1, with 7 bases lining up with TRBD1. CDR3 size: 16 residues. CDR1 and CDR2 (germline): LGHDT, YNNKEL (reference sequence). V lost 1 base and J lost 4; bases outside the gene matches: 7. CDR3 bases: TGTGCCAGCAGCCAAGCTTCACAGGGGCCATACAATGAGCAGTTCTTC. Residues: CASSQASQGPYNEQFF.

The CDR3 protein is CASSQEPGQVYEQYF. CDR3 coding DNA: TGTGCCAGCAGCCAAGAACCGGGACAGGTTTACGAGCAGTACTTC. The gene calls are TRBV4-2 and TRBJ2-7; 8 positions agree with TRBD1. CDR1 and CDR2 (germline): LGHNA, YNFKEQ. The CDR3 covers 15 residues. With 0 bases clipped from V and 4 bases from J, the junction kept 5 bases outside the gene matches.

The chain is built from TRBV1 and TRBJ2-3; no DNA check was done on the table's D call, TRBD2. TRBV1 is listed as a pseudogene. The CDR3 is made up of 16 amino acids. The CDR3 DNA follows: TGCACCAGCAGCCAAGAGGCTAGCGGGAGCACAGATACGCAGTATTTT. Protein: CTSSQEASGSTDTQYF.

The CDR3 sequence: CASSQDQIVEWSSYNEQFF. The CDR3 nucleotides read TGTGCCAGCAGCCAAGATCAGATCGTAGAGTGGAGCTCCTACAATGAGCAGTTCTTC. The chain couples TRBV3-1 (or the pseudogene TRBV3-2) to TRBJ2-1; D call uncertain. The germline V gene has CDR1 LGHDT and CDR2 YNNKEL (reference sequence). V was pared by 0 bases and J by 0 bases, with 18 bases between. The CDR3 runs to 19 residues.

The chain employs TRBV7-3 and TRBJ1-2, with 7 bases identical to TRBD1. The CDR3 spans 14 residues. Trimming took 3 bases from V and 8 from J; bases not matched to a gene: 9. Germline CDR1 reads SGHTA; CDR2 reads FQGTGA. The CDR3 reads CASSLTGLERGYTF. For the CDR3, the DNA is TGTGCCAGCAGCTTGACAGGGTTGGAACGAGGCTACACCTTC.

This clone was recorded only once. This sequence joins TRBV25-1 and TRBJ2-7, with D tentatively TRBD1 (5 bases). This CDR3 has 15 residues. Germline V CDR1 and CDR2: MGHDK, SYGVNS. The germline V and J ends were trimmed by 1 base and 1 base, with 11 bases remaining between them. CDR3 in amino acids: CASSELMGRSYEQYF. The DNA of the CDR3 is TGTGCCAGCAGTGAATTGATGGGGCGTTCCTACGAGCAGTACTTC.

The chain uses TRBV7-2 and TRBJ1-1; TRBD1 matches at 10 bases. The CDR3 spans 17 residues. CDR1 is SGHTA, CDR2 FQGNSA, per germline. With V trimmed by 3 bases and J by 6 bases, 13 bases remained unmatched. The CDR3 DNA follows: TGTGCCAGCAGCTTGCGACGGGGACAGGGGTCTCATTCTGAAGCTTTCTTT. Amino acid sequence: CASSLRRGQGSHSEAFF.

In regard to this clone: Other nucleotide sequences from this sample produce the same CDR3. J is TRBJ1-5 and V is TRBV9, with a possible D match to TRBD1 (5 bases). CDR3 length: 14 residues. Trimming removed 0 bases from V and 2 bases from J, with 6 bases in between. Germline-derived CDR1 and CDR2 are SGDLS and YYNGEE. CDR3 DNA: TGTGCCAGCAGCGTAGAAGGGGGCAATCAGCCCCAGCATTTT. It codes for CASSVEGGNQPQHF.

The chain is built from TRBV7-2 and TRBJ2-7, with 12 nucleotides matching TRBD1. The CDR3 sequence is 15 residues long. V lost 4 bases to trimming and J lost 4 bases; unmatched junction nucleotides: 5. Germline-derived CDR1 and CDR2 are SGHTA and FQGNSA. CDR3 bases: TGTGCCAGCAGCTCGGGACAGGGGGCTTGGTACGAGCAGTACTTC. Encoded protein: CASSSGQGAWYEQYF.

The chain employs TRBV2 and TRBJ2-1, with a weak D call TRBD2 (6 bases). CDR3 size: 14 residues. V was cut by 3 bases and J by 5 bases, with 11 bases left in between. CDR1 is SNHLY, CDR2 FYNNEI, per germline. The CDR3 region is CASSDGSPHNEQFF. The CDR3, as DNA: TGTGCCAGCAGTGACGGGAGCCCGCACAATGAGCAGTTCTTC.

The chain couples TRBV4-3 to TRBJ2-7; 11 bases align to TRBD1. The trim removed 4 bases at V and 4 bases at J, leaving 6 bases unmatched. CDR1 is LGHNA, CDR2 YSLEER, per germline. The CDR3 is 15 residues long. The CDR3, as DNA: TGCGCCAGCAGCCCGGACAGGGGGCCGAGGTACGAGCAGTACTTC. Encoded protein: CASSPDRGPRYEQYF.

The CDR3 region is CASSPRTGDPYEQYF. The CDR3 nucleotides are TGTGCCAGCTCGCCCAGGACAGGCGACCCCTACGAGCAGTACTTC. V gene TRBV18 combines with J gene TRBJ2-7; 7 bases map to TRBD1. The CDR3 has 15 residues. Germline-derived CDR1 and CDR2 are KGHSH and LQKENI. The V gene end was trimmed by 6 bases and the J gene end by 2 bases; junction bases not matched to a gene: 10.

The rearrangement uses TRBV28 and TRBJ2-5, with TRBD2 matching over 12 bases. Germline CDR1 and CDR2: MDHEN and SYDVKM. Losses at the gene ends were 7 bases for V and 5 bases for J; bases not matched to a gene: 8. The CDR3 runs 15 residues. As DNA, the CDR3 is TGTGCCAGCACCCCGGGACTAGCGGGTAGCGAGACCCAGTACTTC. As protein: CASTPGLAGSETQYF.

V gene TRBV20-1 combines with J gene TRBJ1-1; tentative D call: TRBD1 (5 bases). CDR1 DFQATT and CDR2 SNEGSKA come from the germline V gene (reference sequence). V was pared by 3 bases and J by 2 bases, with 16 bases between. The CDR3 contains 15 residues. The CDR3 region is CSASGRFQGNTEAFF. The CDR3 bases are TGCAGTGCTAGTGGTCGTTTTCAGGGAAACACTGAAGCTTTCTTT.

The genes are TRBV2 and TRBJ1-1, with 7 bases lining up with TRBD1. The CDR3 runs 14 residues. The V gene's germline CDR1 is SNHLY and CDR2 FYNNEI. V lost 6 bases, J lost 4 bases, and 8 bases stayed unmatched. CDR3 nucleotide sequence: TGTGCCAGCAGGTCGACAGGGAAGGGCACTGAAGCTTTCTTT. Protein: CASRSTGKGTEAFF.

The chain is built from TRBV4-3 and TRBJ2-1, with 10 bases aligning to TRBD2. This CDR3 comprises 16 residues. The trim removed 2 bases at V and 7 bases at J, leaving 8 bases unmatched. CDR1 and CDR2 (germline): LGHNA, YSLEER. CDR3 nucleotides: TGCGCCAGCAGCCAAAGCGTAGCGGGAGGTTTAAATGAGCAGTTCTTC. Translating gives CASSQSVAGGLNEQFF.

The rearrangement uses TRBV2 and TRBJ2-7, with D perhaps matching TRBD2 (6 bases). Germline V gene lookup returns CDR1 SNHLY and CDR2 FYNNEI. The CDR3 loop spans 14 amino acids. Trimming removed 5 bases from V and 3 bases from J, with 14 bases in between. CDR3: CASSSPGLSYEQYF. The CDR3 coding sequence is TGTGCCAGCAGTTCTCCGGGACTGAGCTACGAGCAGTACTTC.

This clone was seen more than once but under ten times. The chain carries TRBV25-1 and TRBJ2-2; TRBD1 aligns across 8 bases. The CDR3 sequence is 18 residues long. Germline V CDR1 and CDR2: MGHDK, SYGVNS. The V gene end was trimmed by 1 base and the J gene end by 5 bases; junction bases not matched to a gene: 12. The CDR3 sequence: CASSELGSTGVITGELFF. In DNA, the CDR3 is TGTGCCAGCAGTGAATTGGGTTCGACAGGGGTAATAACCGGGGAGCTGTTTTTT. The entire variable domain, with the rest obtained from reference TRBV25-1 and TRBJ2-2, is as follows: EADIYQTPRYLVIGTGKKITLECSQTMGHDKMYWYQQDPGMELHLIHYSYGVNSTEKGDLSSESTVSRIRTEHFPLTLESARPSHTSQYLCASSELGSTGVITGELFFGEGSRLTVL.